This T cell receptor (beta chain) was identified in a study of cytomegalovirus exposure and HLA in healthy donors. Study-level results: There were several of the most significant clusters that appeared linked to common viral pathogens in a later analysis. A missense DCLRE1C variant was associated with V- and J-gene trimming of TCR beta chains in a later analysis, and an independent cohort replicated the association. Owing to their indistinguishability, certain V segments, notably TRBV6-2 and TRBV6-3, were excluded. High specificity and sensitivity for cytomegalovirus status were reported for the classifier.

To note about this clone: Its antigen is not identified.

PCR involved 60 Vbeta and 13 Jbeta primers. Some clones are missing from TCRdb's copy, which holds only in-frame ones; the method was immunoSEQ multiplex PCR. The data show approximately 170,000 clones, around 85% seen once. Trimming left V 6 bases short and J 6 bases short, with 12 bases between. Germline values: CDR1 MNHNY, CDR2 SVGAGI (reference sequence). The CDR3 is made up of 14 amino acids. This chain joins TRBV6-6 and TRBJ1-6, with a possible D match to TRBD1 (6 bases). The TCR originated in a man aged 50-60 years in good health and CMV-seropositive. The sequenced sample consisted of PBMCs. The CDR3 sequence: CASRPGQSNSPLHF. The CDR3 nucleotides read TGTGCCAGCAGACCAGGACAGAGTAATTCACCCCTCCACTTT.